The next 27 T cell receptor beta chains were all read from a single sample in a study of shared clonotypes between healthy human individuals. Measured with immunoSEQ multiplex PCR; TCRdb has only the in-frame clones, and not every one. This table holds roughly 1.4 million clones, approximately 98.5% found once. Sequencing used naive CD4+ T cells sorted from blood. Regarding subset: CD45RA+ positively selected. These TCRs come from a man aged 25-45 years in good health.

V gene TRBV5-6 combines with J gene TRBJ1-1, with D possibly matching TRBD1 (5 bases). The germline V gene has CDR1 SGHDT and CDR2 YYEEEE. Trimming cost V 4 bases and J 1 base, with 17 bases left between them. The CDR3 covers 16 residues. The CDR3 here is CASSRTDSSWNTEAFF. The CDR3 DNA sequence: TGTGCCAGCAGCCGAACCGACAGCTCCTGGAACACTGAAGCTTTCTTT.

This clone is a singleton in its sample. This sequence joins TRBV6-6 and TRBJ1-2, with D unresolved. The length of the CDR3 is 13 residues. Germline CDR1 and CDR2: MNHNY and SVGAGI (reference sequence). Between the trimmed V and J ends, which lost 6 bases and 5 bases, there was a span of 13 bases. CDR3 DNA sequence: TGTGCCAGCAGAGTCGCAGCCGGGTATGGCTACACCTTC. It encodes CASRVAAGYGYTF.

The J gene is TRBJ1-4, the V gene TRBV7-9; D possibly corresponds to TRBD1 (6 bases). In germline, CDR1 is SEHNR, CDR2 FQNEAQ (reference sequence). V dropped 5 bases and J dropped 0 bases, with 22 bases sitting between them. CDR3 length: 19 amino acids. The CDR3: CASSILQGLRLATNEKLFF. CDR3 bases: TGTGCCAGCAGCATACTACAGGGACTGAGACTTGCAACTAATGAAAAACTGTTTTTT.

Worth noting for this clone: The same CDR3 is also encoded by other DNA sequences in this sample. CDR3 coding DNA: TGCGCCAGCAGCTTGGCGGGTAATAGCAATCAGCCCCAGCATTTT. As protein: CASSLAGNSNQPQHF. V and J are TRBV5-1 and TRBJ1-5; D gene unclear. V gave up 0 bases and J gave up 0 bases, with 7 bases separating them. CDR1 and CDR2 from the germline V gene are SGHRS and YFSETQ. The CDR3 is 15 amino acids.

The genes are TRBV9 and TRBJ2-7; 11 nucleotides line up with TRBD1. V shed 3 bases, J shed 5 bases, and the junction held 7 bases outside the gene matches. CDR3 size: 15 residues. Germline values: CDR1 SGDLS, CDR2 YYNGEE. DNA of the CDR3: TGTGCCAGCAGCGCTAGGACAGGGGGCGTCGACGAGCAGTACTTC. Amino acid sequence: CASSARTGGVDEQYF.

The chain carries TRBV18 and TRBJ1-5; no reliable D call. The CDR3 loop spans 13 amino acids. Germline lookup yields CDR1 KGHSH and CDR2 LQKENI. The ends were cut back, 6 bases at V and 5 bases at J, with 11 bases in the middle. For the CDR3, the DNA is TGTGCCAGCTCCCTTCTCGGGGATCAGCCCCAGCATTTT. Protein product: CASSLLGDQPQHF.

This chain links TRBV10-3 with TRBJ2-2, with D hard to call. Looked up from germline, CDR1 is ENHRY and CDR2 is SYGVKD. Trimming stripped 11 bases from V and 4 bases from J, with 8 bases between. The CDR3 totals 11 residues. CDR3 sequence (DNA): TGTGCCCCCGAGGTCACCGGGGAGCTGTTTTTT. It encodes CAPEVTGELFF.

The chain combines TRBV9 with TRBJ2-7; D is uncertain. The CDR3 totals 14 residues. From germline, CDR1 is SGDLS and CDR2 YYNGEE. The germline V and J ends were trimmed by 0 bases and 0 bases, with 7 bases remaining between them. CDR3 sequence (DNA): TGTGCCAGCAGCGTAGATGTCACCTCCTACGAGCAGTACTTC. Its translation: CASSVDVTSYEQYF.

This chain connects TRBV19 to TRBJ1-2, with D possibly TRBD1 on 5 matching bases. This CDR3 has 14 residues. Germline assignment: CDR1 LNHDA and CDR2 SQIVND (reference sequence). The V and J ends lost 8 bases and 4 bases respectively, with 17 bases between them. CDR3 sequence (DNA): TGTGCCAGTTTCAGTTTGGGGGAGAGCTATGGCTACACCTTC. Translating it yields CASFSLGESYGYTF.

This clone has just one count. The chain joins TRBV11-3 to TRBJ2-1; 10 bases are shared with TRBD2. Germline CDR1 is SGHNT and CDR2 is YENEEA. V shed 3 bases, J shed 5 bases, and the junction held 4 bases outside the gene matches. This CDR3 is 15 amino acids long. CDR3 sequence (DNA): TGTGCCAGCAGCTTCCGCACTAGCGGGGACAATGAGCAGTTCTTC. Its translation: CASSFRTSGDNEQFF. The whole variable domain, filled in from reference TRBV11-3 and TRBJ2-1, reads EAGVVQSPRYKIIEKKQPVAFWCNPISGHNTLYWYLQNLGQGPELLIRYENEEAVDDSQLPKDRFSAERLKGVDSTLKIQPAELGDSAVYLCASSFRTSGDNEQFFGPGTRLTVL.

This chain uses TRBV5-4 with TRBJ2-2; the D gene is possibly TRBD1 (5 bases). Trimming removed 2 bases at V and 3 bases at J, with 17 bases between. This CDR3 has 17 residues. In germline, CDR1 is SGHNT, CDR2 YYREEE (reference sequence). CDR3 region: CASSLVAPWGDTGELFF. For the CDR3, the DNA is TGTGCCAGCAGCTTAGTGGCCCCCTGGGGCGACACCGGGGAGCTGTTTTTT.

V gene TRBV30 combines with J gene TRBJ2-1, with a possible D match to TRBD2 (7 bases). Germline V gene lookup returns CDR1 GTSNPN and CDR2 SVGIG (reference sequence). The CDR3 is 13 residues long. Trimming took off 5 bases at V and 7 bases at J, with 15 bases between the two ends. The CDR3 DNA reads TGTGCCTGGGGGAGGGGGAGCCTGAATGAGCAGTTCTTC. Translating gives CAWGRGSLNEQFF. Together with reference TRBV30 and TRBJ2-1, the CDR3 gives the full variable domain: SQTIHQWPATLVQPVGSPLSLECTVEGTSNPNLYWYRQAAGRGLQLLFYSVGIGQISSEVPQNLSASRPQDRQFILSSKKLLLSDSGFYLCAWGRGSLNEQFFGPGTRLTVL.

The CDR3 nucleotides are TGTGCCAGCAGACCAAGGGGGAACAAAAACATTCAGTACTTC. Its protein is CASRPRGNKNIQYF. V is TRBV6-5 and J is TRBJ2-4; D may be TRBD1 (6 bases). Trimming took 6 bases from V and 3 from J, leaving 12 bases between them. Germline V gene data show CDR1 as MNHEY and CDR2 as SVGAGI. The CDR3 runs 14 residues.

Worth noting for this clone: The junction departs from the called germline gene at one end, perhaps through a read error. V gene TRBV28 combines with J gene TRBJ1-3, with 8 bases identical to TRBD1. The CDR3 runs to 17 residues. Germline V lookup: CDR1 MDHEN, CDR2 SYDVKM. DNA for the CDR3: TGTGCCAGCAGAACTTGGACAGGGTCTATCTCTGAAAACACCATATATTTT. Translation: CASRTWTGSISENTIYF. The variable domain in full, with the rest retrieved from reference TRBV28 and TRBJ1-3, is DVKVTQSSRYLVKRTGEKVFLECVQDMDHENMFWYRQDPGLGLRLIYFSYDVKMKEKGDIPEGYSVSREKKERFSLILESASTNQTSMYLCASRTWTGSISENTIYFGEGSWLTVV.

The table lists this clone with a count of one. The chain has TRBV9 and TRBJ2-7; TRBD2 might be the D (5 bases). CDR1 SGDLS and CDR2 YYNGEE come from the germline V gene. The V end lost 0 bases, the J end lost 3 bases, and 13 bases lay between the germline ends. The CDR3 is 15 amino acids. This CDR3 is CASSVGVGVGYEQYF. The CDR3 coding sequence is TGTGCCAGCAGCGTAGGGGTGGGAGTTGGCTACGAGCAGTACTTC.

The V and J genes are TRBV6-5 and TRBJ2-7; D is possibly TRBD2 (5 bases). CDR3 size: 13 residues. V was cut by 6 bases and J by 3 bases, with 12 bases left in between. The germline CDR1 and CDR2 sequences are MNHEY and SVGAGI. The CDR3 sequence is CASRPGAGYEQYF. Written as DNA, the CDR3 is TGTGCCAGCAGACCGGGTGCGGGCTACGAGCAGTACTTC.

The rearrangement links TRBV7-8 to TRBJ2-3, with TRBD2 identical over 8 bases. Germline CDR1 and CDR2: SGHVS and FQNEAQ. Unmatched junction bases numbered 5, after V lost 1 base and J lost 2 bases. The length of the CDR3 is 16 residues. The CDR3 nucleotides read TGTGCCAGCAGCTTAGTGGGTAGCGGGATCACAGATACGCAGTATTTT. Protein product: CASSLVGSGITDTQYF.

For this clone: A much larger clone lies a single base off, so this may be a read error. Distinct nucleotide sequences in the sample also encode this CDR3. The chain combines TRBV11-3 with TRBJ1-2; 9 bases align to TRBD1. Germline CDR1 is SGHNT and CDR2 is YENEEA. J lost 5 bases, V lost 5 bases, and 9 bases had no gene match. The CDR3 length is 15 residues. In DNA, the CDR3 is TGTGCCAGCAGCCTTTGGGACAGGGATGTTTATGGCTACACCTTC. It specifies CASSLWDRDVYGYTF.

The rearrangement links TRBV9 to TRBJ1-2, with TRBD1 matching over 9 bases. The CDR3 is made up of 15 amino acids. The V and J ends lost 6 bases and 6 bases, in that order; junction bases with no gene match: 12. In germline, CDR1 is SGDLS, CDR2 YYNGEE. The CDR3 spells CASTRRDRERDGYTF. The CDR3 DNA reads TGTGCCAGCACCAGACGGGACAGGGAGAGGGATGGCTACACCTTC. Full variable domain (outside the CDR3, taken from reference TRBV9 and TRBJ1-2): DSGVTQTPKHLITATGQRVTLRCSPRSGDLSVYWYQQSLDQGLQFLIQYYNGEERAKGNILERFSAQQFPDLHSELNLSSLELGDSALYFCASTRRDRERDGYTFGSGTRLTVV.

The V and J genes are TRBV5-4 and TRBJ2-5, with D possibly TRBD1 on 6 matching bases. Germline assignment: CDR1 SGHNT and CDR2 YYREEE (reference sequence). The V gene lost 3 bases and the J gene lost 2 bases, with 14 bases spanning the gap. The CDR3 loop spans 15 amino acids. Here the CDR3 DNA reads TGTGCCAGCAGCTCCGACAGGATCCCGCAAGAGACCCAGTACTTC. This gives the protein CASSSDRIPQETQYF.

The chain recombines TRBV11-2 with TRBJ2-7, with 7 bases aligning to TRBD2. This CDR3 has 14 residues. Trimming at V came to 1 base and at J to 5 bases, leaving 5 bases not matched to a gene. Looked up from germline, CDR1 is SGHAT and CDR2 is FQNNGV. The CDR3 nucleotides are TGTGCCAGCAGCTTAGTGGCGGGAGTCAACGAGCAGTACTTC. Amino acids: CASSLVAGVNEQYF.

The V and J genes are TRBV30 and TRBJ2-5, with a weak D call TRBD2 (6 bases). V was clipped by 1 base and J by 5 bases, with 11 bases between them. The germline gives CDR1 GTSNPN, CDR2 SVGIG (reference sequence). This CDR3 contains 13 residues. The CDR3 is CAWSGARGETQYF. CDR3 coding DNA: TGTGCCTGGAGTGGGGCCCGGGGGGAGACCCAGTACTTC.

Regarding this clone: Other DNA sequences in the sample encode the same CDR3. The V and J genes are TRBV27 and TRBJ2-2; a weak D match, TRBD1 (5 bases). V lost 7 bases and J 6 bases, leaving 6 bases between the germline ends. The CDR3 sequence is 11 residues long. CDR1 is MNHEY, CDR2 SMNVEV, per germline (reference sequence). The DNA for the CDR3 is TGTGCCAGCAAGGGGCCCGGGGAGCTGTTTTTT. Translation: CASKGPGELFF.

The rearrangement uses TRBV5-4 and TRBJ2-7; D is undetermined. This CDR3 is built from 14 residues. Germline CDR1 and CDR2: SGHNT and YYREEE (reference sequence). V lost 4 bases, J lost 2 bases, and 13 bases lay in between. CDR3 sequence (DNA): TGTGCCAGCAGCAGAGAATACCAAGCCTACGAGCAGTACTTC. Protein sequence: CASSREYQAYEQYF.

Of note for this clone: Other DNA variants within this sample encode the same CDR3. The chain employs TRBV7-2 and TRBJ2-7, with TRBD2 matching over 11 bases. Germline V gene sequence: CDR1 SGHTA, CDR2 FQGNSA. The CDR3 is 15 residues long. J gave up 1 base and V 5 bases, and 4 bases lay outside the gene matches. CDR3 coding DNA: TGTGCCAGCAGCCCCCGACTAGCGGGGTCCTACGAGCAGTACTTC. Residues: CASSPRLAGSYEQYF.

On this clone: The sample holds other DNA sequences that translate to the same CDR3. The genes are TRBV7-3 and TRBJ2-1; D is ambiguous. The V end was cut by 3 bases, the J end by 0 bases, with 3 bases between. This CDR3 has 13 residues. The V gene's germline CDR1 is SGHTA and CDR2 FQGTGA. In DNA form, the CDR3 reads TGTGCCAGCAGCTTGAGCTCCTACAATGAGCAGTTCTTC. Translated, it gives CASSLSSYNEQFF. Drawing the rest from reference TRBV7-3 and TRBJ2-1, the complete variable domain is GAGVSQTPSNKVTEKGKYVELRCDPISGHTALYWYRQSLGQGPEFLIYFQGTGAADDSGLPNDRFFAVRPEGSVSTLKIQRTERGDSAVYLCASSLSSYNEQFFGPGTRLTVL.

The V and J genes are TRBV7-9 and TRBJ2-1, with D possibly matching TRBD1 (6 bases). Looked up from germline, CDR1 is SEHNR and CDR2 is FQNEAQ (reference sequence). The CDR3 totals 16 residues. V lost 5 bases, J lost 0 bases, and 14 bases lay in between. CDR3 sequence (DNA): TGTGCCAGCAGCCTAAGCCAGGGGAGCTCCTACAATGAGCAGTTCTTC. It encodes CASSLSQGSSYNEQFF.